The clone carrying this T cell receptor (beta chain) was observed at least ten times. This record belongs to a study of naive and memory T cell subsets. Alpha and beta libraries were amplified separately from the second PCR onward. After CD4 positive bead selection, the CD4-negative fraction gave CD8 T cells. An equimolar mix of two oligonucleotides served as the beta constant-region primer for TRBC1 and TRBC2. The ligated cDNA underwent four PCR rounds using SP2 and nested alpha and beta constant-region primers. Each CDR3 protein gets one entry after TCRdb re-called the UMI-ligation and nested PCR reads with MiXCR. The table shows about 82,000 distinct CDR3 sequences, with about 10% occurring only once. CDR1 is LNHDA, CDR2 SQIVND, per germline (reference sequence). V lost 3 bases and J lost 4, with 13 bases in between. The CDR3 length is 15 residues.

The material sequenced was naive CD8+ T cells from blood. This receptor was identified in a human donor in good health. The V gene is TRBV19, the J gene TRBJ2-1; TRBD2 might be the D (6 bases). DNA of the CDR3: TGTGCCAGTAGTATTTTCCGGGAGACGTACAATGAGCAGTTCTTC. Its protein is CASSIFRETYNEQFF.